The clone carrying this T cell receptor beta chain has a single count. Antigen specificity is unknown. These data are taken from a study of vaccination and CD4 T cells after COVID-19. Study details: The peptides that stimulated the cells were overlapping spike peptides from SARS-CoV-2, HCoV-NL63, HCoV-OC43 and HCoV-229E. Control cultures, each given a CEFX pool, an HIV-1 Nef pool, or no peptide, were included.

As for treatment: roughly 11-day PBMC culture with coronavirus spike peptide pools or control peptides (ViraFEST assay). The Oncomine TCR Beta short-read assay was applied to DNA of cultured CD4+ T cells. Investigators obtained genomic DNA by extraction from cultured CD4+ T cells. TCRdb re-analysed the PCR reads in MiXCR, keeping a single row per CDR3 protein. The repertoire consists of 5,500 to 8,000 distinct CDR3 sequences, with around 73% occurring once and the leading ten covering 16%. Germline V gene lookup returns CDR1 MNHEY and CDR2 SVGEGT. J gave up 3 bases and V 7 bases, and 7 bases lay outside the gene matches. The CDR3 length is 14 residues. Findings of the study overall: Spike mono-reactivity was evident in 304 of the 307 vaccine-specific clones derived from convalescent patients.

The sequenced material came from CD4+ T cells from blood, cultured in vitro. The V and J genes are TRBV6-2 or TRBV6-3 and TRBJ1-1; 8 nucleotides align to TRBD1. The clonotype comes from a human donor who had recovered from COVID-19. The CDR3 spells CASKNNRGDTEAFF. The DNA of the CDR3 is TGTGCCAGCAAAAACAACAGGGGGGACACTGAAGCTTTCTTT.